The subject of this entry is one T cell receptor (beta chain). This record comes from a study of blood T cell repertoires in COVID-19. In the study overall: Sources were T cells, B-cell-depleted T cells, or PBMCs; the material itself was cDNA or gDNA.

The protocol was immunoSEQ multiplex PCR, while the TCRdb copy is restricted to in-frame clones and leaves out a portion. The sample yields fewer than 120,000 clones, approximately 68% seen once. The sample consisted of peripheral blood. The clonotype comes from a woman aged 60-75 years with acute or convalescent COVID-19.

The CDR3 nucleotides read TGCGCCAGCAGCTTGGTTGGGGCTTGGACAGATACGCAGTATTTT. It yields the protein CASSLVGAWTDTQYF. The chain combines TRBV5-1 with TRBJ2-3, with D possibly being TRBD1 (5 bases). Germline loops: CDR1 SGHRS, CDR2 YFSETQ. The CDR3 loop spans 15 amino acids. V dropped 0 bases and J dropped 3 bases, with 11 bases sitting between them. The variable domain in full, with the rest retrieved from reference TRBV5-1 and TRBJ2-3, is KAGVTQTPRYLIKTRGQQVTLSCSPISGHRSVSWYQQTPGQGLQFLFEYFSETQRNKGNFPGRFSGRQFSNSRSEMNVSTLELGDSALYLCASSLVGAWTDTQYFGPGTRLTVL.